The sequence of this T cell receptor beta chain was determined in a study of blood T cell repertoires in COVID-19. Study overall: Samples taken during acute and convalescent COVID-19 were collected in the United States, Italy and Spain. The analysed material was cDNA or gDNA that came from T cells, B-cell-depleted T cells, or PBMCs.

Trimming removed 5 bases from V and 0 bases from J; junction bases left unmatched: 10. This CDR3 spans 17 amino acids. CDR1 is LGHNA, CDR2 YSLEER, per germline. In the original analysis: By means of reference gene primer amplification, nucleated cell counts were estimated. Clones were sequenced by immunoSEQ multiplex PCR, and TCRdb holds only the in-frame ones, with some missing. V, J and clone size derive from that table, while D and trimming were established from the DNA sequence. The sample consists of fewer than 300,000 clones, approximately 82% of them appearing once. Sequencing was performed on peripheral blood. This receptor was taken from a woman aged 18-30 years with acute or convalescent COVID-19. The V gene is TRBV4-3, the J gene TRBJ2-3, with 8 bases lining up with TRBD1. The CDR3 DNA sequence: TGCGCCAGCAGCAATCCCCGACAGGGGATTAGCACAGATACGCAGTATTTT. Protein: CASSNPRQGISTDTQYF.